The clone carrying this TCR beta chain was seen repeatedly, ten times or more. What it binds is not known. The sample belongs to a study of Graves' ophthalmopathy and Graves' hyperthyroidism. Whole-study findings and limits: Most thyroid clonotypes expanded beyond 0.001 frequency were also found in blood.

Germline V gene lookup returns CDR1 SNHLY and CDR2 FYNNEI. After removal of 6 bases from V and 5 bases from J, the junction contained 6 bases not matched to a gene. This CDR3 spans 14 amino acids. Amplifying from RNA transcripts, the study obtained TCR beta CDR3 regions. Second-round multiplex PCR came after a first-round RT-PCR that employed HTBI primers. TCRdb independently ran MiXCR on the multiplex PCR reads; one entry per CDR3 protein. Of 210,000 or so distinct CDR3 sequences listed, 25% to 35% are singletons. The receptor was derived from a man in his fifties with Graves' ophthalmopathy. V usage is TRBV2 and J usage is TRBJ2-5; TRBD1 matches 10 bases. Input material: peripheral blood. This chain's CDR3 is CASRGTGASETQYF. The CDR3 region has the DNA TGTGCCAGCAGGGGGACAGGGGCGTCGGAGACCCAGTACTTC.